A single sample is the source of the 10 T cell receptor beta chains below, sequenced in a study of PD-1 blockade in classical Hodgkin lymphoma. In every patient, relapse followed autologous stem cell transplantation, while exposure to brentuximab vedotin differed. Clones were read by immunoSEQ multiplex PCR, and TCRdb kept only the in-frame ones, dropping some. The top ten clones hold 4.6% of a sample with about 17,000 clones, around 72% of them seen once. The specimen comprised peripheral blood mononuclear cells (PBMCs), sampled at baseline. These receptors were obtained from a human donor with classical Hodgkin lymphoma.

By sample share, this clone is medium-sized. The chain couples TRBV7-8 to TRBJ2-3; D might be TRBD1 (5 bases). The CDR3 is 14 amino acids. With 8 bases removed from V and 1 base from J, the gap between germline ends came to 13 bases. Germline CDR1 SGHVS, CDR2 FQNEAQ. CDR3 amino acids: CASLREGGTDTQYF. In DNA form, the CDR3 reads TGTGCCAGCCTTAGGGAAGGGGGCACAGATACGCAGTATTTT.

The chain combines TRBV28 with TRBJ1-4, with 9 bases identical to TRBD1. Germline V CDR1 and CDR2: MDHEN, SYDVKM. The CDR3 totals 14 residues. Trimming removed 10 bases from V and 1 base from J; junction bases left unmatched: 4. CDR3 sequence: CATWTGETNEKLFF. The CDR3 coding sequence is TGTGCCACTTGGACAGGGGAAACTAATGAAAAACTGTTTTTT. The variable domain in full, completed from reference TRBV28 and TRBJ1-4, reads DVKVTQSSRYLVKRTGEKVFLECVQDMDHENMFWYRQDPGLGLRLIYFSYDVKMKEKGDIPEGYSVSREKKERFSLILESASTNQTSMYLCATWTGETNEKLFFGSGTQLSVL.

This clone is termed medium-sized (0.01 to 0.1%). For the CDR3, the DNA is TGTGCCAGCAGTTTATGGGGGACAGGGGAGATGAACACTGAAGCTTTCTTT. Translated: CASSLWGTGEMNTEAFF. The gene calls are TRBV28 and TRBJ1-1; 10 nucleotides agree with TRBD1. The CDR3 totals 17 residues. Germline CDR1 and CDR2: MDHEN and SYDVKM. Unmatched junction bases numbered 4, after V lost 0 bases and J lost 0 bases.

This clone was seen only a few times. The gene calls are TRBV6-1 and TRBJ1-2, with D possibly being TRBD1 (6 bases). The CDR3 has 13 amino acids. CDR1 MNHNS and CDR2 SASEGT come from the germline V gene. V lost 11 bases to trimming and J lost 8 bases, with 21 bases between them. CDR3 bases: TGTGCCGGGGGCCGAGCGGGGGTAAACGGCTACACCTTC. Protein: CAGGRAGVNGYTF.

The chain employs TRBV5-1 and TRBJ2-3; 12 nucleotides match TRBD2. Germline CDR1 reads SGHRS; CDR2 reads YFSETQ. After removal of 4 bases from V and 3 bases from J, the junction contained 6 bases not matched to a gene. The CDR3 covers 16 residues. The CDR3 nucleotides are TGCGCCAGCAGCCCCCCTAGCGGGGGGGCGACAGATACGCAGTATTTT. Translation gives CASSPPSGGATDTQYF.

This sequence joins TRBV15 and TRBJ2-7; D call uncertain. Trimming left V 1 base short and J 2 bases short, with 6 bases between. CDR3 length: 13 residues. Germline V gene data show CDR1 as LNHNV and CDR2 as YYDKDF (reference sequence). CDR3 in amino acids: CATSRGAAYEQYF. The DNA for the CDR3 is TGTGCCACCAGCAGAGGCGCGGCCTACGAGCAGTACTTC. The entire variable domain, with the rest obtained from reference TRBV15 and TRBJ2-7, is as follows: DAMVIQNPRYQVTQFGKPVTLSCSQTLNHNVMYWYQQKSSQAPKLLFHYYDKDFNNEADTPDNFQSRRPNTSFCFLDIRSPGLGDTAMYLCATSRGAAYEQYFGPGTRLTVT.

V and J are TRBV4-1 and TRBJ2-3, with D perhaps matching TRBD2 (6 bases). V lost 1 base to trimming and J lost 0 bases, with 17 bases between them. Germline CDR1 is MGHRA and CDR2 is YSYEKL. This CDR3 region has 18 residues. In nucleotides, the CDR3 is TGCGCCAGCAGCCAAGGGGAACCTAGCGAGATTAGCACAGATACGCAGTATTTT. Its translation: CASSQGEPSEISTDTQYF.

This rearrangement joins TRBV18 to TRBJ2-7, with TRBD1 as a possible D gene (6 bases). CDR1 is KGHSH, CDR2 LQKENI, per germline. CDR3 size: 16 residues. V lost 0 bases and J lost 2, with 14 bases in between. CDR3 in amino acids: CASSPPVRTEPYEQYF. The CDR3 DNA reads TGTGCCAGCTCACCACCTGTCAGGACAGAACCCTACGAGCAGTACTTC.

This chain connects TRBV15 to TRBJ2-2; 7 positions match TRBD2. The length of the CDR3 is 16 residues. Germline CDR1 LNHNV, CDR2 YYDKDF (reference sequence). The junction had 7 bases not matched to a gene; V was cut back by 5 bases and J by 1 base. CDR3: CATSALASGNTGELFF. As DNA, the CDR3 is TGTGCCACCAGCGCCCTGGCTAGCGGGAACACCGGGGAGCTGTTTTTT.

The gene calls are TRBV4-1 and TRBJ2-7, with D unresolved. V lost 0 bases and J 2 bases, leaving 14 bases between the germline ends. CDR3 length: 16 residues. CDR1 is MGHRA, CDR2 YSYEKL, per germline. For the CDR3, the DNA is TGCGCCAGCAGCCAAGATGGGGTCGGTAGTGCCTACGAGCAGTACTTC. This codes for CASSQDGVGSAYEQYF.